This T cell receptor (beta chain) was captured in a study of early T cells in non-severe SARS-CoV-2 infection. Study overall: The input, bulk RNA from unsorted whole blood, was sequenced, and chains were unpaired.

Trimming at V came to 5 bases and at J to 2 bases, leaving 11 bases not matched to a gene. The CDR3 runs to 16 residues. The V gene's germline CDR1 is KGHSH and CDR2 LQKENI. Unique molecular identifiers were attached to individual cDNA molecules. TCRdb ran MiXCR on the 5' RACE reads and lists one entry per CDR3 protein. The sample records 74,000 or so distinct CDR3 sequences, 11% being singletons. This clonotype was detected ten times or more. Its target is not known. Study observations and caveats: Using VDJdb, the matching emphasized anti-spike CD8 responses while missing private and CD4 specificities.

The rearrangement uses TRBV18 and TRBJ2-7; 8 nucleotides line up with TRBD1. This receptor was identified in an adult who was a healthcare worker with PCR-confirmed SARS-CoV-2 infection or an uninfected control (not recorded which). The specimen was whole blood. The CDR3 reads CASSSSAGTGAYEQYF. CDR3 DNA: TGTGCCAGCTCATCCTCTGCCGGGACAGGAGCCTACGAGCAGTACTTC. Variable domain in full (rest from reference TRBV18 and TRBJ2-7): NAGVMQNPRHLVRRRGQEARLRCSPMKGHSHVYWYRQLPEEGLKFMVYLQKENIIDESGMPKERFSAEFPKEGPSILRIQQVVRGDSAAYFCASSSSAGTGAYEQYFGPGTRLTVT.